This T cell receptor (beta chain) was recovered during a study of blood T cell repertoires in COVID-19. For the study at large: Researchers got acute and convalescent COVID-19 samples from the United States, Italy and Spain.

The age range of participants was about 18 to 90 years, with residence in about 25 US areas. Methods used by the authors: Nucleated cell counts were estimated from reference gene primer amplification. Libraries were prepared by immunoSEQ multiplex PCR; TCRdb keeps only in-frame clonotypes and omits some of them. V, J and clone size are taken as reported in that table, and D and trimming were inferred from the DNA itself. The table includes roughly 250,000 clones, approximately 83% detected once. Germline CDR1 and CDR2: LGHDT and YNNKEL (reference sequence). V was pared by 3 bases and J by 5 bases, with 14 bases between. There are 15 residues in the CDR3.

Source material: PBMCs or T cells enriched from blood (not recorded which). This sequence originates from a woman aged 40 to 50 with acute COVID-19. The chain couples TRBV3-1 (or the pseudogene TRBV3-2) to TRBJ2-1, with a weak D call TRBD2 (6 bases). The CDR3, as DNA: TGTGCCAGCAGCCATCGGCCTAGCGCTAACAATGAGCAGTTCTTC. This encodes CASSHRPSANNEQFF.